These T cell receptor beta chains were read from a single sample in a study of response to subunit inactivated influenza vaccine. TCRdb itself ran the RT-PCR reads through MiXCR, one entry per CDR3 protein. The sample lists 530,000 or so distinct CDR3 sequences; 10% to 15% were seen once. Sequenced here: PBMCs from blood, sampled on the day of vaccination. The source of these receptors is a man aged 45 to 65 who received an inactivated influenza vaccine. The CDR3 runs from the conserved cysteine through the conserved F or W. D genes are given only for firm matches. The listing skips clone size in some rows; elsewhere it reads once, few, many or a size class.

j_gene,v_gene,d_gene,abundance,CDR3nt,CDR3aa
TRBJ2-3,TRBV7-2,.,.,TGTGCCAGCAGGGGATTTAGCACAGATACGCAGTATTTT,CASRGFSTDTQYF
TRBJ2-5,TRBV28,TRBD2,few,TGTGCCAGCAGTTTACCCCGGGCGGGGAGGGACCAAGAGACCCAGTACTTC,CASSLPRAGRDQETQYF
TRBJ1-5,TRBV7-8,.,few,TGTGCCAGCAGCTTAGGGTGGAGGGAATCTCAGCCCCAGCATTTT,CASSLGWRESQPQHF
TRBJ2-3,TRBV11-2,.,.,TGTGCCAGCACCCCAGGCGCCAGCACAGATACGCAGTATTTT,CASTPGASTDTQYF
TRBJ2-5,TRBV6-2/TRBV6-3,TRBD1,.,TGTGCCAGCAGTCCGGGACAGGGTAGTTTCTGGGAGACCCAGTACTTC,CASSPGQGSFWETQYF
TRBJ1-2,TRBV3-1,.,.,TGTGCCAGCAGCCTGGGTACAGAATATGGCTACACCTTC,CASSLGTEYGYTF
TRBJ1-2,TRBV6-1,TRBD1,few,TGTGCCAGCAGTCCTAACCTCCAGGGGGCGGGTGGCTACACCTTC,CASSPNLQGAGGYTF
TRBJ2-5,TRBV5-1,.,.,TGCGCCAGCAGCTTGGCCACGGCTCAAGAGACCCAGTACTTC,CASSLATAQETQYF
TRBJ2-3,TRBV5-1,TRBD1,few,TGCGCCAGCAGCGGGACAGGGGAGCGGCGGGATACGCAGTATTTT,CASSGTGERRDTQYF
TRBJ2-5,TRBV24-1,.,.,TGTGCCACCAGTGACGGCCGGTGGACGGAGACCCAGTACTTC,CATSDGRWTETQYF